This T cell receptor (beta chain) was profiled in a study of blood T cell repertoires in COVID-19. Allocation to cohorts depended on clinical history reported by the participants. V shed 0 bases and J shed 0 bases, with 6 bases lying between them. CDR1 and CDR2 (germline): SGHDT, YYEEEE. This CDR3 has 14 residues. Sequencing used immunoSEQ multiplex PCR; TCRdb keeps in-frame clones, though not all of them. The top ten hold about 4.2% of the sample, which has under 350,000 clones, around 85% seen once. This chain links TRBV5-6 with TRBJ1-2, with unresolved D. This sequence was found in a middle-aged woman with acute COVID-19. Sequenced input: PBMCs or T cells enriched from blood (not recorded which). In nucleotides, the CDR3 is TGTGCCAGCAGCTTGGTTTCGGCTAACTATGGCTACACCTTC. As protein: CASSLVSANYGYTF.